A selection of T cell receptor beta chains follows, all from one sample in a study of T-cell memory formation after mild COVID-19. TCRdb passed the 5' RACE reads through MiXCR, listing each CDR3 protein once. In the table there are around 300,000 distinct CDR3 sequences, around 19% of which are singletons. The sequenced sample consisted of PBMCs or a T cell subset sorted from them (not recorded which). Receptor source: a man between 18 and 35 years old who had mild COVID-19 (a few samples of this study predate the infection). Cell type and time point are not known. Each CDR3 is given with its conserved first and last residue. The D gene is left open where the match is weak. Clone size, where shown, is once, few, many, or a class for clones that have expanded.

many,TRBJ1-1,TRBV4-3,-,CASSQGGRNTEAFF,TGCGCCAGCAGCCAAGGCGGGAGGAACACTGAAGCTTTCTTT
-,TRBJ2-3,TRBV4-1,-,CASSHRIERTDTQYF,TGCGCCAGCAGCCACCGAATAGAACGCACAGATACGCAGTATTTT
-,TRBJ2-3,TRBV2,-,CASRETSSTDTQYF,TGTGCCAGCAGGGAGACTAGTAGCACAGATACGCAGTATTTT
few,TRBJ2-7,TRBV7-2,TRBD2,CASSPTSGGSYEQYF,TGTGCCAGCAGCCCGACTAGCGGGGGATCCTACGAGCAGTACTTC
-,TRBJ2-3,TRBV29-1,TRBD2,CSVVLAGGDTQYF,TGCAGCGTTGTACTAGCGGGGGGAGATACGCAGTATTTT
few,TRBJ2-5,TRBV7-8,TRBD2,CASSFLSRGIQETQYF,TGTGCCAGCAGCTTTCTTTCGCGGGGGATTCAAGAGACCCAGTACTTC
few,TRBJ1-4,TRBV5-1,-,CASSRDRAYEKLFF,TGCGCCAGCAGCCGCGACCGGGCTTACGAAAAACTGTTTTTT
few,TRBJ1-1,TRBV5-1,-,CASSLGGHDTEAFF,TGCGCCAGCAGCCTTGGAGGCCACGACACTGAAGCTTTCTTT
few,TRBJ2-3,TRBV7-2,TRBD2,CASSKRLAGGRTDTQYF,TGTGCCAGCAGCAAGCGACTAGCCGGAGGGAGGACAGATACGCAGTATTTT
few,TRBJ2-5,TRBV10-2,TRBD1,CASSDTGDTPYQETQYF,TGCGCCAGCAGTGACACAGGGGACACCCCGTACCAAGAGACCCAGTACTTC